This T cell receptor beta chain was identified during a study of blood T cell repertoires in COVID-19. Study background: Samples representing acute and convalescent COVID-19 were sourced from the United States, Italy and Spain.

Original methodology: For nucleated cells, counts were estimated from reference gene primer amplification. Method: immunoSEQ multiplex PCR; TCRdb's copy keeps in-frame clones and lacks some. For V, J and clone size, that table is used; D and trimming come from the DNA. Of 250,000 to 300,000 clones listed, roughly nine tenths are singletons. The germline V gene has CDR1 SNHLY and CDR2 FYNNEI. The CDR3 covers 14 residues. V dropped 7 bases and J dropped 7; count of bases not matched to a gene: 6. The chain carries TRBV2 and TRBJ1-4; TRBD1 matches 10 bases. This clonotype was sampled from a woman between 40 and 55 years old who had recovered from COVID-19. The sequencing sample was made of peripheral blood. The CDR3 DNA reads TGTGCCAGCATAGGGACAGGGGCGGGTGAAAAACTGTTTTTT. Protein sequence: CASIGTGAGEKLFF.